The entry below describes one TCR beta chain. The antigen is undetermined. It was cDNA, reverse transcribed from extracted RNA, that served as the sequencing template. Clones were read by immunoSEQ multiplex PCR, and TCRdb kept only the in-frame ones, dropping some. The table lists around 140,000 clones, around 50% of them singletons, with around 6.6% in the top ten. Collected material from alopecia areata patients comprised lesional scalp punch biopsies and peripheral blood. Sorted out of PBMCs were CD4+ T cells and CD8+ T cells. This sample was taken from a study of CD8+ T cells in alopecia areata. Findings and limits, study-wide: Greater clonality was observed in lesional scalp samples, especially alopecia totalis/universalis, versus normal scalp.

The length of the CDR3 is 14 residues. The V gene lost 7 bases and the J gene lost 0 bases, with 16 bases spanning the gap. In germline, CDR1 is SQVTM, CDR2 ANQGSEA. The chain combines TRBV29-1 with TRBJ2-7; possibly TRBD2 for D (6 bases). Sequencing used CD4+ T cells sorted from blood, obtained at week 0. This receptor was identified in a human donor with alopecia areata. DNA for the CDR3: TGCAGCGCCCGGGGGAGCCCTGACTCCTACGAGCAGTACTTC. Translated: CSARGSPDSYEQYF.